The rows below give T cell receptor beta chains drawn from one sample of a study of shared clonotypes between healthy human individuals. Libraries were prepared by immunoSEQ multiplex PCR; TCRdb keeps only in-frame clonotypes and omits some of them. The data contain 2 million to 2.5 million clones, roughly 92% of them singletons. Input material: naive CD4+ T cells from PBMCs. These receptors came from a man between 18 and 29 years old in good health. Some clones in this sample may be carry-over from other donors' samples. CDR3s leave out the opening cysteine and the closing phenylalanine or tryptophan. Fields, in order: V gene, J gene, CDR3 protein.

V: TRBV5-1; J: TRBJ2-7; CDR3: ASSLVAGALSYEQY
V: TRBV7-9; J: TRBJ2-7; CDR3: ASSGSTTSDSSYEQY
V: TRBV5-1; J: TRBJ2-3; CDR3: ASSLEVFTDTQY
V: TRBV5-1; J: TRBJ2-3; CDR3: ASTQGAGSTDTQY
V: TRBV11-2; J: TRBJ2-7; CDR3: ASSFPGLAEQYEQY
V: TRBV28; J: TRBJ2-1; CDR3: ASRLSGGDEQF
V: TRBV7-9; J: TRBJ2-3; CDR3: ASSPRLVPQY
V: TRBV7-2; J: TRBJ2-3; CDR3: ASSLASSARGDTQY
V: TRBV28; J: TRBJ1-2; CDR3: ASKILGGALGYT
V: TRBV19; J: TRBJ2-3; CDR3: ASSLIYGGSSTDTQY
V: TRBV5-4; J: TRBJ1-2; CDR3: ASSPGTATRGGYT
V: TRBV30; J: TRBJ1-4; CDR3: AWGRGGGFGKLF
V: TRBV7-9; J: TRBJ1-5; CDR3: ASTRGNQPQH
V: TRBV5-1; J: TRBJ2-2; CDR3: ASSFGLAGVGELF
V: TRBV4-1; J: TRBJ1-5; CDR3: ASSQDGRQGAYNQPQH
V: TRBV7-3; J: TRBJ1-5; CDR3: ARKDQPQH
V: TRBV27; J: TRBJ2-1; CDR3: ASSPYRTSGRARNRAGEQF
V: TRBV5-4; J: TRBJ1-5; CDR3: ASSLEGNGPDQPQH
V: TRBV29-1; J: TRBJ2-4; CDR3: SVRPGQGLGEQAKNIQY
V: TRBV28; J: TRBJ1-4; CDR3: ASSFGRQKLF
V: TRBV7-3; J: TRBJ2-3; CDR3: ASSLNGRGTDTQY
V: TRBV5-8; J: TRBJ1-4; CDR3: ASSLNREEKLF
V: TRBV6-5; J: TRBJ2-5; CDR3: ASKHPGAETQY
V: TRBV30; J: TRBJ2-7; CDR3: AWTDGAYEQY
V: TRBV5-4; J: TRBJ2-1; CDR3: ASSLSIGRDGYNEQF
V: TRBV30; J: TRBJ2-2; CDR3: AWRRSTGGELF
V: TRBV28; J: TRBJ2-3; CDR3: ASRSGSTDTQY
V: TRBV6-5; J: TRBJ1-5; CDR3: ASSYRGGIQPQH
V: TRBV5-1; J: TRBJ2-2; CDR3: ASSLAGNTGELF
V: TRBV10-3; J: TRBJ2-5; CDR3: AISEGQGAHEETQY
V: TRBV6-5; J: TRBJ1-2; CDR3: ASSRGTGGTGYT
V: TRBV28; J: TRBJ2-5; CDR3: ASIGGGRETQY
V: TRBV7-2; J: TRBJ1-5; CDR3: ASSPPPGRIPSQH
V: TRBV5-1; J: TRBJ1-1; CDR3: ASSLLQGSTEAF
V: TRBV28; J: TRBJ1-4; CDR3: ASSSPGQGTATNEKLF
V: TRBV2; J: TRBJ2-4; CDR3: ASGTGQNIQY
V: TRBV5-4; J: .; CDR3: ASSLLGAADEQY
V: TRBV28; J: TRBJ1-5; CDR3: ASCRPTEPQH
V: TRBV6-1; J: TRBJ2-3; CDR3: ASSVGHTDTQY
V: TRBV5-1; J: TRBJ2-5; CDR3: ASSPSPGQGGPQETQY
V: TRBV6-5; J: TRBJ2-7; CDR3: ASRGGAAGGYEQY
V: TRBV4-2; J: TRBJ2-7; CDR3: ASSQDRQPSYEQY
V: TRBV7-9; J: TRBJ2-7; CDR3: ASSSVSRDGSYEQY
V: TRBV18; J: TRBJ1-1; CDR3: ASSPIGPPGKLQGTEAF
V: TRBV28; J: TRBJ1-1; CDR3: ASSVGSAYTEAF
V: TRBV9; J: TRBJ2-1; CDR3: ASSVGTSDNEQF
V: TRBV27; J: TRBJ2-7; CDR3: ASSLAPQGALEQY
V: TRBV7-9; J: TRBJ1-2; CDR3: ASSLDSISTYGYT
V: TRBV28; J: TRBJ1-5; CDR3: ASSSRGYVGNNQPQH
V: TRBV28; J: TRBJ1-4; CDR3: ASTGGALAEKLF
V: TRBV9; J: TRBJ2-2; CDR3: ASSVVGGSDTGELF
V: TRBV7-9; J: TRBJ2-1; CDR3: ASSLAAAAGEF
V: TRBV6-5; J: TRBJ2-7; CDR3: ASSRTDRPYEQY